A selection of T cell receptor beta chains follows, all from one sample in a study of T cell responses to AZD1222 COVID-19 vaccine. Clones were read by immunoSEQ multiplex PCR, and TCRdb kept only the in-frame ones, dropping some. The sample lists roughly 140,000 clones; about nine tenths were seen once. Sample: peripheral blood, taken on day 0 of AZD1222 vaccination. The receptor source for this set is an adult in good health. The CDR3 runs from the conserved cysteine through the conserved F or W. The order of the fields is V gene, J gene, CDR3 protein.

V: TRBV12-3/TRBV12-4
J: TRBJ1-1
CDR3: CASSLQGATEAFF

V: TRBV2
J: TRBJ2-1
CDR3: CASSAPGTEFF

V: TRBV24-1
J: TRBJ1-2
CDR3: CATSDLPHVGGDYGYTF

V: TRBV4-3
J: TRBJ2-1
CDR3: CASSQDLGVPYNEQFF

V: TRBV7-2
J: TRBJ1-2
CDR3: CASSLTGGVYGYTF

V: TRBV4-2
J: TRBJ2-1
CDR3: CASSQDKGGPYNEQFF

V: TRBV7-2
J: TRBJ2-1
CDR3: CASSRTSGGPVGYNEQFF

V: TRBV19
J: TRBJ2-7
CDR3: CASSISGALLPYEQYF

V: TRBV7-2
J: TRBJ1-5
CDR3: CASSLGGQGRQPQHF

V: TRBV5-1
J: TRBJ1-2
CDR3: CASSLSGGDNYGYTF

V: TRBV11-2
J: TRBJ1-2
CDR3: CASSLGQGNNYGYTF

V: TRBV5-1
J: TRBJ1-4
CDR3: CASSLGRGNEKLFF

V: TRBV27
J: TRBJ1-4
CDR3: CASSLRGQGDEKLFF

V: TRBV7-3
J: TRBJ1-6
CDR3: CASSLRGHNSPLHF

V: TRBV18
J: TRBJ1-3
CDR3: CASSGGAGNTIYF

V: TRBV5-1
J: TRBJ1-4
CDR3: CASSLAPQAGEKLFF

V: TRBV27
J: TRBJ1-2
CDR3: CASSPEGMVGYGYTF

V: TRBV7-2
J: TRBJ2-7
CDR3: CASTGDLRAYEQYF

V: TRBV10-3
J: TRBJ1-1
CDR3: CAISGGGFPEREAFF

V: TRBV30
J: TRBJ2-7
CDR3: CACNVRGISYEQYF

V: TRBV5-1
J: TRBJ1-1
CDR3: CASMGQGLSADEAFF

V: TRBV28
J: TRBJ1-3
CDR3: CASSLPRGTGNTIYF

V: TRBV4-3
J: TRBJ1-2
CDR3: CASSQVGTGYGYTF

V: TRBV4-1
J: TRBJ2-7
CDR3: CASSQDWTGQFYEQYF

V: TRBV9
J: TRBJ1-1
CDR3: CASSVALQAEAFF

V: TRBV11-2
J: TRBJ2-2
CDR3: CASRVTGELFF

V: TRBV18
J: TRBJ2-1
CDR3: CASSSPGLATNEQFF

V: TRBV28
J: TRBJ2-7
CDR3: CASSLYASGDHEQYF

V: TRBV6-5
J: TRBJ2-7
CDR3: CASSTGSETYEQYF

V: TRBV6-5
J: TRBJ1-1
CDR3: CASSYSPRVNTEAFF

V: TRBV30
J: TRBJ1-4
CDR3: CAWAPGTGRKLFF

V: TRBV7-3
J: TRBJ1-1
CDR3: CASSPSPATGGSTEAFF

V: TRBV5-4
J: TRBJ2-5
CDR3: CASSLAGGSLQETQYF

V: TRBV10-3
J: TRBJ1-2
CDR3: CAIRGSGSNYGYTF

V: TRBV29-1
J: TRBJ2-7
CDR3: CSVGGTGGYEQYF

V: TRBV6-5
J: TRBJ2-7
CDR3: CASSQTAYEQYF

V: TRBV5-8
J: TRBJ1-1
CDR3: CASSFGQGDDTEAFF

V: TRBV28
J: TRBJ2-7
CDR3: CASSLRFEQYF

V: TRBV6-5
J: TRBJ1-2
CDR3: CASSTTQGTYGYTF

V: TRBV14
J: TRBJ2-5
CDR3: CASSQSPSVRGETQYF